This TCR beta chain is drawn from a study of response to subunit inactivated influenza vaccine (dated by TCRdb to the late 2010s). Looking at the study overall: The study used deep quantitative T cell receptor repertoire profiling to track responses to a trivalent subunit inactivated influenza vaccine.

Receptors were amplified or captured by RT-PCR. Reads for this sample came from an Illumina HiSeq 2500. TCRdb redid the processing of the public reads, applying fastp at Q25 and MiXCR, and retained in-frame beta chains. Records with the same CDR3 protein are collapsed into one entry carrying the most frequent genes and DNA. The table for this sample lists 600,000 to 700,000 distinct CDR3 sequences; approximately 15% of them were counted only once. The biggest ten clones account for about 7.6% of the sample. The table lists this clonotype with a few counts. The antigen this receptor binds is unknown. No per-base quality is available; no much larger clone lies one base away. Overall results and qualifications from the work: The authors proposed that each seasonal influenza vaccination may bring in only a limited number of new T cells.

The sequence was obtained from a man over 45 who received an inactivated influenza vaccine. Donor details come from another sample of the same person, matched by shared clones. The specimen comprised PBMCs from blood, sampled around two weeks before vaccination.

The sequence in DNA is TGTGCCAGCAGTTCCACGGGACAGGGTGAGGGCTATGGCTACACCTTC. This is translated as CASSSTGQGEGYGYTF. The rearrangement joined TRBV28 to TRBJ1-2, with TRBD1 identical over 9 junction bases. The germline V end is reduced by 4 bases and the J end by 4 bases; junction bases left unmatched: 10. Per the germline V gene, MDHEN is the CDR1 and SYDVKM is the CDR2. The CDR3, cysteine through phenylalanine, is 16 amino acids long. Only the CDR3 DNA stays, 48 bases, in frame from base 1.